This section outlines one TCR beta chain sequence together with its context. The CDR3 contains 13 residues. V lost 0 bases, J lost 3 bases, and 6 bases lay in between. CDR1 LGHNA and CDR2 YNFKEQ come from the germline V gene. All recovered Cohort 3 donors got two negative PCRs, got clearance, or saw symptom resolution. Sequencing was performed with immunoSEQ multiplex PCR; in TCRdb, only in-frame clones are kept and a portion is missing. The sample carries approximately 200,000 clones, 84% recorded once. The data belong to a study of blood T cell repertoires in COVID-19. This TCR was sampled from a man in his 60s who had recovered from COVID-19. The chain recombines TRBV4-2 with TRBJ2-7, with a weak D call TRBD2 (6 bases). The sample was PBMCs or T cells enriched from blood (not recorded which). CDR3: CASSQEGGYEQYF. CDR3 in DNA: TGTGCCAGCAGCCAAGAGGGGGGCTACGAGCAGTACTTC.